This T cell receptor (beta chain) derives from a study of shared clonotypes between healthy human individuals (dated by TCRdb to between 2020 and 2021). Background for the entire study: The cohort included a few men and a couple of women between 18 and 49 years of age. Leukapheresis yielded between about 0.85 and 9.5 billion PBMCs per donor. For each donor, three plates each were used for CD4 naive and CD4 memory, two plates were used for CD8 naive, and one plate was used for CD8 memory. Different laboratories and diverse techniques were used to prepare libraries and sequence TCR repertoires, to increase sequencing depth and limit assay-specific biases. To estimate repertoire size and how much clonotypes are shared between individuals, the study performed deep sequencing of blood TCR repertoires from 4 to 6 healthy adults.

Clipping removes 3 bases from V and 7 bases from J, with 7 as the unmatched junction base count. Reading from cysteine to phenylalanine, the CDR3 counts 15 amino acids. Of all the DNA, just the CDR3 is kept, 45 bases in frame from base 1. CDR1 and CDR2, per the germline V gene, are KGHSH and LQKENI. Using the deep immunoSEQ assay, TCR CDR3 regions were amplified from genomic DNA by multiplex PCR. For each cell subset, the extracted genomic DNA was distributed evenly across all wells of several immunoSEQ 96-well plates, and each plate served as one replicate. For sorted subsets, each replicate PCR was loaded with roughly 0.2 ug genomic DNA, equivalent to approximately 33,000 T cell genomes. Purified libraries were measured with a Qubit 3.0 fluorometer, size-checked on a Bioanalyzer 2100, and measured again with the KAPA Library Quantification kit. Each immunoSEQ 96-well plate was sequenced on its own single-read 150-cycle Illumina NextSeq 550 flow cell. On the study's bioinformatics: The immunoSEQ output contained only junctional sequences without quality scores, so filtering could not match that applied to full-length reads. To assign V/J genes and CDR3, sequences were annotated using PyIR, a Python wrapper for IgBLAST v1.9, with IMGT germline references. Reads were filtered out if the reads had weak V/J assignments (E-value above 1e-6), no CDR3, stop codons, out-of-frame junctions, or ambiguous translated residues. V3J clonotypes were defined by identical inferred V gene, J gene, and CDR3 amino acid sequence. Percentage overlap between repertoires was computed as shared unique clonotypes divided by the size of the smaller repertoire. Richness of each repertoire was evaluated using RTK rarefaction, the Chao1 estimator, and Recon v2.1 estimates of unobserved clonotypes. Generation probabilities for all TCRbeta clonotypes obtained by the gDNA method from four donors were computed using OLGA. TCRdb's version of the immuneACCESS table is confined to in-frame rearrangements and falls short of the full clone set. An unresolved V gene accounts for under half of the shortfall where checked; the remainder is of unknown origin. V and J calls and clone size come straight from that table; D and trimming were deduced from the DNA. Within this sample are 1,500,000 or so clones, with 98% of them counted one time only. 0.36% of the sample is held by the ten biggest clonotypes.

The full study reports these points: Because the study included only a small number of donors, the genetic and exposure-history diversity represented was limited. Higher generation probabilities were observed for clonotypes shared by all four sorted-subset donors than for non-shared clonotypes. Incomplete sequencing was indicated by rarefaction of sorted-subset datasets, despite the large sequencing depth. Pairwise subsampling led to the expectation that sequencing depth would affect the degree of clonotype sharing among donors. Roughly 5.2% of naive CD4, 3.5% of naive CD8, approximately 2.2% of memory CD4, and 0.35% to 0.5% of memory CD8 clonotypes were shared across a handful of donors. Larger estimated clonotype richness was generally found for naive subsets than for memory subsets. Sampling was limited to blood, and TCR repertoires in tissue likely differ from TCR repertoires in blood.

A word on this clone: Its binding antigen is unknown. Per-base qualities were not stored, and no clone one base away is much larger.

Donors were healthy HIV-negative adults with no recently reported acute infections or vaccinations. Only Caucasian adults living in Nashville, Tennessee, USA were represented among the donors. CD4+ T cells were enriched through magnetic negative selection, after which naive cells were positively selected on CD45RA and the remaining negative fraction served as the memory subset. After blood collection by leukapheresis, PBMCs were isolated using Ficoll-Histopaque density gradient centrifugation and then cryopreserved in the vapor phase of liquid nitrogen. Analytical flow cytometry was used to check the purity and quantity of each magnetically sorted T cell population. From each sorted fraction, genomic DNA was isolated and quantified by UV absorbance on a Nanodrop 2000c.

What was sequenced was naive CD4+ T cells sorted from blood. The cell subset or site label for this specimen denotes: CD45RA+ positively selected. Recombination connected TRBV18 to TRBJ2-1, with 9 middle bases fitting TRBD2. This sequence was found in a young man in good health. The CDR3 protein sequence reads: CASSPGTSNGNEQFF. The bases read TGTGCCAGCTCACCGGGGACTAGCAATGGGAATGAGCAGTTCTTC.